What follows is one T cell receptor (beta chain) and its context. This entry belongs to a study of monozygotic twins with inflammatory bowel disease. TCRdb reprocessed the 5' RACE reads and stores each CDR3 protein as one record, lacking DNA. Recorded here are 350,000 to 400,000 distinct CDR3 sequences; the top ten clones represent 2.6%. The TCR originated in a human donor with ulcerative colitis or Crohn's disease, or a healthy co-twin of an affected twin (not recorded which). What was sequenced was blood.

The CDR3 spells CASSQGGSGGIETQYF. The J gene is TRBJ2-5, the V gene TRBV4-1; TCRdb proposes TRBD2, but this gene call is untestable without DNA. The CDR3 loop spans 16 amino acids. CDR1 and CDR2 (germline): MGHRA, YSYEKL.